This passage covers 17 T cell receptor beta chains from one sample sequenced in a study of Ad26.COV2.S vaccination and SARS-CoV-2 variants (dated by TCRdb to the early 2020s). The treatment or condition label of this sample denotes: 19 received Ad26.COV2.S at low or high dose, single or two shots; roughly 5 received placebo; per-sample allocation not given. Repertoires of vaccine and placebo recipients were sequenced from samples collected on day 63 after the first injection. The library was prepared using the immunoSEQ multiplex PCR assay. This is the immuneACCESS table as TCRdb keeps it, with only in-frame sequences that have V and J called. A part of the clones is gone; compared with another copy, unresolved V genes explain less than half, and the rest is unexplained. This sample has about 330,000 clones in its table, and under 90% of those were observed once. The ten largest clones capture approximately 5% of the sample.

This sample comprised peripheral blood, obtained in a trial of Ad26.COV2.S vaccine versus placebo. The receptors were gathered from a person between 18 and 60 years old who received the Ad26.COV2.S COVID-19 vaccine or a placebo.

This clone was detected once. The DNA for the CDR3 is TGTGCCAGCAGCCAGGGGCTGGGCGGGGAGCAGTACTTC. Amino acids: CASSQGLGGEQYF. The V call is TRBV9, the J call TRBJ2-7; maybe TRBD1 (6 bases). The CDR3 runs 13 residues. Looked up from germline, CDR1 is SGDLS and CDR2 is YYNGEE. Trimming stripped 4 bases from V and 7 bases from J, with 15 bases between.

V gene TRBV19 combines with J gene TRBJ1-6; D gene unclear. Trimming left V 3 bases short and J 7 bases short, with 13 bases between. From germline, CDR1 is LNHDA and CDR2 SQIVND (reference sequence). The CDR3 runs 15 residues. CDR3 nucleotides: TGTGCCAGTAGTATCGGAAGCCTCGCAAATTCACCCCTCCACTTT. Its protein is CASSIGSLANSPLHF.

The CDR3 DNA follows: TGTGCCAGCAGTCCGCTAGCGGGAGGCTACAATGAGCAGTTCTTC. Protein product: CASSPLAGGYNEQFF. The rearrangement joins TRBV2 to TRBJ2-1, with 11 positions matching TRBD2. V shed 5 bases and J 3 bases; nucleotides not matched to a gene: 3. The CDR3 totals 15 residues. Germline V CDR1 and CDR2: SNHLY, FYNNEI.

This chain joins TRBV7-2 and TRBJ2-4; 8 bases match TRBD1. The V gene end was trimmed by 3 bases and the J gene end by 6 bases; junction bases not matched to a gene: 10. This CDR3 region has 16 residues. The germline V gene has CDR1 SGHTA and CDR2 FQGNSA. The CDR3: CASSFDRTGPSNIQYF. The CDR3, as DNA: TGTGCCAGCAGCTTCGACCGGACAGGGCCATCAAACATTCAGTACTTC. The variable domain in full, completed from reference TRBV7-2 and TRBJ2-4, reads GAGVSQSPSNKVTEKGKDVELRCDPISGHTALYWYRQSLGQGLEFLIYFQGNSAPDKSGLPSDRFSAERTGGSVSTLTIQRTQQEDSAVYLCASSFDRTGPSNIQYFGAGTRLSVL.

The V and J genes are TRBV28 and TRBJ1-5; maybe TRBD1 (6 bases). In germline, CDR1 is MDHEN, CDR2 SYDVKM. V dropped 6 bases and J dropped 1 base, with 10 bases sitting between them. There are 14 residues in the CDR3. The CDR3 protein is CASRSGASNQPQHF. CDR3 bases: TGTGCCAGCAGATCGGGGGCGAGCAATCAGCCCCAGCATTTT.

This chain uses TRBV7-8 with TRBJ1-2, with 7 nucleotides matching TRBD1. Germline-derived CDR1 and CDR2 are SGHVS and FQNEAQ. The trim removed 4 bases at V and 7 bases at J, leaving 9 bases unmatched. The CDR3 is 14 amino acids. The CDR3 sequence: CASSSGGPLGGYTF. The CDR3 DNA reads as TGTGCCAGCAGCTCAGGGGGGCCACTCGGTGGCTACACCTTC.

The chain has TRBV11-2 and TRBJ1-5; D is uncertain. CDR1 is SGHAT and CDR2 is FQNNGV in the germline V gene. Deletions cut 0 bases from V and 6 bases from J, with 6 bases between. The CDR3 runs 13 residues. The CDR3 DNA sequence: TGTGCCAGCAGCTTAGATTCGGTTCAGCCCCAGCATTTT. Its translation is CASSLDSVQPQHF.

The chain has TRBV9 and TRBJ2-1, with 10 bases identical to TRBD2. Germline CDR1 reads SGDLS; CDR2 reads YYNGEE. J lost 9 bases, V lost 4 bases, and 10 bases had no gene match. The CDR3 runs to 15 residues. The CDR3 coding sequence is TGTGCCAGCAGCCCTCAGCGGGGGGGCCAAGGTGAGCAGTTCTTC. The encoded protein is CASSPQRGGQGEQFF.

The chain couples TRBV18 to TRBJ2-1, with 8 positions matching TRBD2. Germline CDR1 and CDR2: KGHSH and LQKENI. The CDR3 is 18 amino acids. Unmatched junction bases numbered 8, after V lost 1 base and J lost 0 bases. The CDR3 DNA is TGTGCCAGCTCACCACTAGCGGGATCGACGGCCTCCTACAATGAGCAGTTCTTC. It translates to CASSPLAGSTASYNEQFF.

In this sample, this clone turned up once. The CDR3 DNA follows: TGTGCCAGCAGATTCCGGGAAAGTGAAGCTTTCTTT. Translated, it gives CASRFRESEAFF. The chain couples TRBV27 to TRBJ1-1; D remains unclear. V lost 6 bases, J lost 7 bases, and 12 bases lay in between. The germline CDR1 and CDR2 sequences are MNHEY and SMNVEV (reference sequence). The CDR3 has 12 residues.

This chain uses TRBV5-1 with TRBJ1-1; D might be TRBD1 (6 bases). Trimming took off 4 bases at V and 1 base at J, with 17 bases between the two ends. Germline values: CDR1 SGHRS, CDR2 YFSETQ. CDR3 size: 16 residues. The CDR3 region is CASSPDRSLGNTEAFF. The CDR3 DNA reads as TGCGCCAGCAGCCCTGACAGGTCCCTAGGGAACACTGAAGCTTTCTTT.

This chain joins TRBV30 and TRBJ1-1; D not certain. Trimming removed 2 bases at V and 1 base at J, with 17 bases between. This CDR3 region has 16 residues. CDR1 is GTSNPN and CDR2 is SVGIG in the germline V gene (reference sequence). CDR3 sequence reads: CAWSPSPSRSNTEAFF. The DNA for the CDR3 is TGTGCCTGGAGTCCGTCCCCATCCCGGTCGAACACTGAAGCTTTCTTT.

The V gene is TRBV11-3, the J gene TRBJ2-7; D may be TRBD1 (5 bases). V was pared by 0 bases and J by 8 bases, with 11 bases between. From germline, CDR1 is SGHNT and CDR2 YENEEA. The length of the CDR3 is 13 residues. The CDR3 sequence is CASSLDPGYQQYF. In DNA form, the CDR3 reads TGTGCCAGCAGCTTAGACCCAGGGTACCAGCAGTACTTC. Full variable domain (missing parts from reference TRBV11-3 and TRBJ2-7): EAGVVQSPRYKIIEKKQPVAFWCNPISGHNTLYWYLQNLGQGPELLIRYENEEAVDDSQLPKDRFSAERLKGVDSTLKIQPAELGDSAVYLCASSLDPGYQQYFGPGTRLTVT.

This clone showed up just once. An end of the junction differs from the germline gene, which may be a read error. The CDR3 DNA follows: TGCAGCGTTCAAGACAGGGATCATGGCTACACCTTC. Residues: CSVQDRDHGYTF. The chain combines TRBV29-1 with TRBJ1-2; 7 nucleotides align to TRBD1. Germline V gives CDR1 SQVTM, CDR2 ANQGSEA. CDR3 size: 12 residues.

In its sample, this clone was seen once. This chain joins TRBV7-2 and TRBJ1-2; possibly TRBD1 for D (6 bases). The V end lost 4 bases, the J end lost 8 bases, and 17 bases lay between the germline ends. CDR3 length: 14 residues. Germline V gene lookup returns CDR1 SGHTA and CDR2 FQGNSA. Written as DNA, the CDR3 is TGTGCCAGCAGCTCTTACGGGGGGGCAGGAGGCTACACCTTC. Its protein product is CASSSYGGAGGYTF.

The chain recombines TRBV30 with TRBJ2-1; 11 nucleotides line up with TRBD2. The CDR3 is made up of 16 amino acids. V trimming: 7 bases; J trimming: 0 bases; junction bases outside the gene matches: 8. The germline V gene has CDR1 GTSNPN and CDR2 SVGIG (reference sequence). CDR3 sequence: CASRLAGTYSYNEQFF. The CDR3, as DNA: TGTGCCTCCCGACTAGCGGGAACCTACTCCTACAATGAGCAGTTCTTC.

The J gene is TRBJ1-2, the V gene TRBV3-1 (or the pseudogene TRBV3-2); D uncertain. V lost 2 bases to trimming and J lost 8 bases, with 15 bases between them. The CDR3 has 14 residues. Germline-derived CDR1 and CDR2 are LGHDT and YNNKEL (reference sequence). CDR3 protein: CASSQKWGGKGYTF. The CDR3, as DNA: TGTGCCAGCAGCCAAAAATGGGGAGGGAAGGGCTACACCTTC.